The present TCR beta chain was sequenced within a study of blood T cell repertoires in COVID-19 (TCRdb year 2020). Some background on the complete study: For ImmuneRACE Cohort 3, a participant was defined as recovered based on two consecutive negative NP/OP PCR tests, clearance by a healthcare professional, or resolution of symptoms. Samples from collaborators originated in the United States, Italy and Spain and spanned both the acute and convalescent phases of COVID-19. The material from the prospective study consisted of cDNA or gDNA derived from T cells, B-cell-depleted T cells, or PBMCs. The dataset comprised deeply sampled blood TCRbeta repertoires from subjects exposed to, actively infected with, or recovered from COVID-19. The repertoires were released in a freely available public database meant as a resource for research on the immune response to SARS-CoV-2. The samples were drawn from two sources: the first 160 participants of the ongoing ImmuneRACE study, and over 1,000 subjects contributed by 6 global collaborators. A de-identified subject ID, COVID-19 status, age in years and sex were almost always included in the sample metadata. Where available, HLA class I and class II types were taken from metadata supplied by the sample provider and were not determined by assay-based typing.

What the authors observed across the whole study: The amount of clinical and demographic metadata varied by source and participant and was provided uncurated.

The immunoSEQ Assay, a bias-controlled multiplex PCR, was used to amplify TCRbeta CDR3 regions from genomic DNA. The published analysis was carried out like this. Nucleated cell counts per sample were estimated from amplification of reference gene primers within the assay. To quantify the absolute abundance of each unique TCRbeta CDR3 rearrangement, sequence reads were collapsed and filtered. For each sample, productive Simpson clonality was calculated as the square root of Simpson's diversity index over productive rearrangements. Imported from immuneACCESS, the table was reduced by TCRdb to in-frame sequences with V and J called. These copies leave out some clones; in studies compared against another copy, an unresolved V gene accounts for under half, and the cause of the remainder is not known. For V, J and clone size, that table is used; D and trimming come from the DNA. The sample table shows 330,000 or so clones, and 80% to 90% are seen once. The ten biggest clones cover roughly 1.9% of the sample.

In the prospective study, participants were about 18 to 95 years old, resided in about two dozen geographic areas of the United States, and were enrolled through a virtual design. In the prospective study, cohorts were assigned on the basis of participant-reported clinical history obtained from a screening survey and a study questionnaire. Each participant in the prospective study had whole blood, serum and a nasopharyngeal or oropharyngeal swab collected by mobile phlebotomists. Prospective study participants could optionally give additional blood draws and questionnaires over an approximately 2-month period. Blood samples from the prospective study were shipped frozen or at room temperature prior to DNA extraction. The CDR1 and CDR2 encoded by the germline V gene are MNHEY and SVGAGI. From the cysteine through the phenylalanine, the CDR3 covers 15 amino acids. Only the CDR3 part of the read is kept: 45 bases, read in frame from the first base.

In the case of this clone: Its binding antigen is unknown. A junction end diverges from the germline sequence, so it may reflect a read error.

The chain employs TRBV6-5 and TRBJ1-5; 8 of the junction bases match TRBD1. Input material: PBMCs or T cells enriched from blood (not recorded which). The receptor was derived from a middle-aged man in a cohort exposed to, infected with or recovered from COVID-19 (not recorded which). DNA sequence: TGTGCCAGCAGTTATGGGCAGGGGGCGACTCAGCTCCAGCATTTT. The resulting protein is CASSYGQGATQLQHF.